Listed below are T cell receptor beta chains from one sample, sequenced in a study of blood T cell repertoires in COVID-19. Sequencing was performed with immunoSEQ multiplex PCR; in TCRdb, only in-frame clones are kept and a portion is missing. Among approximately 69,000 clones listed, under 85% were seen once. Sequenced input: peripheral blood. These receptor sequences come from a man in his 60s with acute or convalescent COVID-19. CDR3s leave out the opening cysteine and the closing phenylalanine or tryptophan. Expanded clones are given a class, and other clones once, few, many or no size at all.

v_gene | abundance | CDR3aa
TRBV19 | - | ASSIPGTGGAKQF
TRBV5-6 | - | ASSPTGLAGGADTQY
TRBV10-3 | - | AISEAGRGTDTQY
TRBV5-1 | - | ASAPGTGVVPQH
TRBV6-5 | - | ASSPGNTNYGYT
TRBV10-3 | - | AINDRGYEQY
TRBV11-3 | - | ASSLDRTGHDEQF
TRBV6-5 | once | ASSYGQPNGFTLH
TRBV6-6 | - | ASSYTGTGGEKLF
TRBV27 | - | ASSSGQYLYEQY
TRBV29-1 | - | SVEFRVLGYT
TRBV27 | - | ASSLVAGGVWETQY
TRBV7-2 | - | ASSPGLAPETQY
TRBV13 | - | ASSLDSRRSNTEAF
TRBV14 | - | ASSGQWNTEAF
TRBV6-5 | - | ASRGDRISGNTIY
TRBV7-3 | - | ASSQNTMNTEAF
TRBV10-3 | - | AIRGGTSGEYNEQF
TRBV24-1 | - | ATSDPPPTKSCTQY
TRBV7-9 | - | ASSPSTGGTEAF
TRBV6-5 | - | ASGRGNGEKLF
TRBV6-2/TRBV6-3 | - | ASSSIARGEQY
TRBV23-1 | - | ASSLDRDYQPQH
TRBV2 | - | ASSSRTSGGTQY
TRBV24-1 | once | ATSARDRDTDTQY
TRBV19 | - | ASSKRGQEATNEKLF
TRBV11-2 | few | ASSLLRGEGEQF
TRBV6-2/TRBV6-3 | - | ASSSTENTEAF
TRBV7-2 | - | ASSLGTSNNEQF
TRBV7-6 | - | ASSLAGTGFGNTIY
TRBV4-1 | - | ASSQGERRRDEQY
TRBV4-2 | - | ASSQVSPSNQPQH
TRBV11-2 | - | ASSSQQGANEKLF
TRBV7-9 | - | ASSPPNGANTGELF
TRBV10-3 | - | AISGQSSYNEQF
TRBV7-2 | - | ASSLQVDYGYT
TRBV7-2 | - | ASSFSGVATDTQY
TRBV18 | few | ASSQGQTGELF
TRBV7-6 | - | ASSLNHQGDQPQH
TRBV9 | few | ASSVGDSYYEQY
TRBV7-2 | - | ASSLAPGSLAGAFTDTQY